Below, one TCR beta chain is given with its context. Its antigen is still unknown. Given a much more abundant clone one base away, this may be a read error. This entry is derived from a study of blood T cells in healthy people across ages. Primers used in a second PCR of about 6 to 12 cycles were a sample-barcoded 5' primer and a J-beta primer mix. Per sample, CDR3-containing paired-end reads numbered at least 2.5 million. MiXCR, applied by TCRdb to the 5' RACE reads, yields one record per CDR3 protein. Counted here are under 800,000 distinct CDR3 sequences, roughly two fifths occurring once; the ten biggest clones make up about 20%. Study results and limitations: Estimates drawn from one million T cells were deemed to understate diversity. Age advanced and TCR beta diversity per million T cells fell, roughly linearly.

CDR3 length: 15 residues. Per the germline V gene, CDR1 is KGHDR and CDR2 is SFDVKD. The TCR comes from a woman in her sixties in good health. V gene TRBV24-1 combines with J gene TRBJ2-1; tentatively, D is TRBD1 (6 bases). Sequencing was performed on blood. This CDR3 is CATSDSQGQANKQFF. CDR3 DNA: TGTGCCACCAGTGATTCCCAGGGGCAGGCCAATAAGCAGTTCTTC.